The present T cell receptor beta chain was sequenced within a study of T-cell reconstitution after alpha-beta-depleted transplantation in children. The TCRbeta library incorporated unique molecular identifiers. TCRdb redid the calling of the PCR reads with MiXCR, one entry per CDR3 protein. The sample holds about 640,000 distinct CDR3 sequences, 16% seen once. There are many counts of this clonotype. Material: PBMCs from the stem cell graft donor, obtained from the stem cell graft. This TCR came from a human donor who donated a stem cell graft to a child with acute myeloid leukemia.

The CDR3 protein is CSGWDRAHNEQFF. The CDR3 DNA reads as TGCAGCGGTTGGGACAGGGCTCACAATGAGCAGTTCTTC. The chain couples TRBV29-1 to TRBJ2-1; TRBD1 matches 9 bases. With 7 bases clipped from V and 5 bases from J, the junction kept 6 bases outside the gene matches. CDR1 and CDR2 from the germline V gene are SQVTM and ANQGSEA. The CDR3 has 13 amino acids.